Listed below are T cell receptor beta chains from one sample, sequenced in a study of shared clonotypes between healthy human individuals. This table comes from immunoSEQ multiplex PCR, and its TCRdb copy is limited to in-frame clones, with some not included. Of more than 2 million clones listed, 95% are singletons. Sequencing was done on a sample of naive CD4+ T cells sorted from blood. The origin of the receptors is a young man in good health. Both conserved end residues are part of each CDR3. D genes are given only for firm matches. Clone size, where shown, is once, few, many, or a class for clones that have expanded.

V gene	J gene	clone size	D gene	CDR3 protein	CDR3 DNA
TRBV9	TRBJ2-5	.	.	CASSALDGGWETQYF	TGTGCCAGCAGCGCCCTTGACGGAGGGTGGGAGACCCAGTACTTC
TRBV27	TRBJ2-3	.	.	CASSLSVPDTQYF	TGTGCCAGCAGTTTATCAGTACCAGATACGCAGTATTTT
TRBV9	TRBJ1-1	.	.	CASSNRGPEAFF	TGTGCCAGCAGCAACAGAGGACCTGAAGCTTTCTTT
TRBV12-5	TRBJ1-1	.	.	CASGLDTYTEAFF	TGTGCTAGTGGTCTCGACACTTACACTGAAGCTTTCTTT
TRBV6-1	TRBJ2-7	.	.	CASSELIDTTYEQYF	TGTGCCAGCAGTGAACTGATAGACACCACATACGAGCAGTACTTC
TRBV29-1	TRBJ2-1	.	TRBD1	CSAIWDSENEQFF	TGCAGCGCAATATGGGACAGCGAAAATGAGCAGTTCTTC
TRBV5-4	TRBJ1-2	.	.	CASSPDSNYGYTF	TGTGCCAGCAGTCCGGACAGTAACTATGGCTACACCTTC
TRBV5-4	TRBJ2-1	.	TRBD2	CASSFVGGAYNEQFF	TGTGCCAGCAGCTTTGTGGGGGGGGCCTACAATGAGCAGTTCTTC
TRBV30	TRBJ2-2	.	TRBD2	CAWSVQAGGPHGELFF	TGTGCCTGGAGTGTACAAGCGGGAGGGCCTCACGGGGAGCTGTTTTTT
TRBV9	TRBJ2-1	.	.	CASSVGKRANNEQFF	TGTGCCAGCAGCGTAGGTAAGCGGGCCAACAATGAGCAGTTCTTC
TRBV18	TRBJ1-4	.	.	CASSPRVFTTNEKLFF	TGTGCCAGCTCACCCAGGGTATTTACAACTAATGAAAAACTGTTTTTT
TRBV19	TRBJ1-1	.	TRBD1	CASTPEGANTEAFF	TGTGCCTCCACCCCTGAGGGGGCGAACACTGAAGCTTTCTTT
TRBV2	TRBJ1-2	.	TRBD1	CASRTTGVGRDYTF	TGTGCCAGCAGGACGACAGGGGTTGGGCGAGACTACACCTTC
TRBV18	TRBJ2-5	.	.	CASSPNVGETQYF	TGTGCCAGCTCACCGAACGTCGGGGAGACCCAGTACTTC
TRBV7-9	TRBJ2-5	.	.	CASSLLGGLQETQYF	TGTGCCAGCAGCCTCCTTGGCGGTTTACAAGAGACCCAGTACTTC
TRBV11-2	TRBJ2-1	.	.	CASSSGTTGYNEQFF	TGTGCCAGCAGCTCGGGGACGACGGGGTACAATGAGCAGTTCTTC
TRBV7-2	TRBJ1-5	.	.	CASSLGTPSNQPQHF	TGTGCCAGCAGCTTAGGGACCCCTAGCAATCAGCCCCAGCATTTT
TRBV7-3	TRBJ2-1	.	.	CASSPQMVMSSYNEQFF	TGTGCCAGCAGCCCCCAGATGGTAATGAGCTCCTACAATGAGCAGTTCTTC
TRBV9	TRBJ2-2	.	TRBD1	CASRIGTGDNTGELFF	TGTGCCAGCAGAATCGGGACAGGGGATAACACCGGGGAGCTGTTTTTT
TRBV11-3	TRBJ2-2	.	.	CASSSDSNTGELFF	TGTGCCAGCAGCTCGGACAGTAACACCGGGGAGCTGTTTTTT
TRBV30	TRBJ1-1	few	.	CAWSVWNAEAFF	TGTGCCTGGAGTGTCTGGAACGCTGAAGCTTTCTTT
TRBV5-1	TRBJ2-1	.	.	CASSLASSSYNEQFF	TGCGCCAGCAGCTTGGCTAGCAGTTCCTACAATGAGCAGTTCTTC
TRBV28	TRBJ2-7	once	.	CASSFVWGLDEQYF	TGTGCCAGCAGTTTTGTGTGGGGGCTAGACGAGCAGTACTTC
TRBV28	TRBJ2-7	.	TRBD2	CASTGPGRGGYEQYF	TGTGCCAGCACCGGGCCCGGCCGCGGGGGCTACGAGCAGTACTTC
TRBV10-3	TRBJ2-7	.	.	CAIRRRSSYEQYF	TGTGCCATCAGACGACGTAGCTCCTACGAGCAGTACTTC
TRBV7-2	TRBJ1-2	.	.	CASSQDGLYGYTF	TGTGCCAGCAGCCAGGACGGCCTCTATGGCTACACCTTC
TRBV19	TRBJ2-7	.	TRBD2	CASSQPGGSSYEQYF	TGTGCCAGTAGCCAGCCCGGGGGGAGCTCCTACGAGCAGTACTTC
TRBV2	TRBJ2-2	.	TRBD1	CASKGQGTGELFF	TGTGCCAGCAAGGGACAGGGCACCGGGGAGCTGTTTTTT
TRBV6-6	TRBJ2-7	.	.	CASSPPGWTYEQYF	TGTGCCAGCAGCCCACCCGGCTGGACCTACGAGCAGTACTTC
TRBV5-4	TRBJ1-3	.	TRBD1	CASSLDRASGNTIYF	TGTGCCAGCAGCTTAGACAGGGCCTCTGGAAACACCATATATTTT
TRBV10-1	TRBJ2-5	.	TRBD2	CASSETSGGQETQYF	TGCGCCAGCAGTGAGACTAGCGGGGGTCAAGAGACCCAGTACTTC
TRBV7-8	TRBJ1-6	.	TRBD1	CASSLIAGGSPLHF	TGTGCCAGCAGCTTAATCGCAGGGGGTTCACCCCTCCACTTT
TRBV9	TRBJ1-2	.	.	CASSEYTGTNYGYTF	TGTGCCAGCAGCGAATACACAGGGACTAACTATGGCTACACCTTC
TRBV9	TRBJ1-2	.	.	CASSVRGDPANYGYTF	TGTGCCAGCAGCGTTAGGGGGGACCCAGCTAACTATGGCTACACCTTC
TRBV18	TRBJ1-5	.	TRBD1	CASSLGTDLGQPQHF	TGTGCCAGCTCACTGGGGACAGACCTGGGTCAGCCCCAGCATTTT
TRBV6-1	TRBJ2-1	few	TRBD2	CASRTSGSSYNEQFF	TGTGCCAGCAGGACTAGCGGGAGCTCCTACAATGAGCAGTTCTTC
TRBV28	TRBJ1-5	.	.	CASGSPAQHF	TGTGCCAGTGGGTCCCCAGCCCAGCATTTT
TRBV7-2	TRBJ2-7	.	TRBD2	CASSPGLVFHEQYF	TGTGCCAGCAGTCCGGGACTAGTTTTCCACGAGCAGTACTTC
TRBV9	TRBJ2-5	.	TRBD2	CASSVSPGREGLLQETQYF	TGTGCCAGCAGCGTAAGTCCCGGGCGGGAGGGCCTTCTCCAAGAGACCCAGTACTTC
TRBV20-1	TRBJ2-7	.	.	CSARGAQEQYF	TGCAGTGCTAGAGGAGCGCAGGAGCAGTACTTC
TRBV18	TRBJ2-7	.	TRBD1	CASSDRAAEQYF	TGTGCCAGCTCCGACAGGGCAGCCGAGCAGTACTTC
TRBV10-3	TRBJ2-3	.	TRBD2	CAISESAFSGSADTQYF	TGTGCCATCAGTGAGTCCGCGTTTAGCGGGAGCGCAGATACGCAGTATTTT
TRBV6-5	TRBJ1-2	.	.	CASSAGAAVGGYTF	TGTGCCAGCAGCGCAGGCGCGGCGGTGGGTGGCTACACCTTC
TRBV6-5	TRBJ2-7	.	.	CASTLGGTYEQYF	TGTGCCAGCACCTTGGGCGGCACCTACGAGCAGTACTTC
TRBV5-4	TRBJ1-1	.	TRBD1	CASSLGGTGGTEAFF	TGTGCCAGCAGCTTGGGGGGGACAGGGGGCACTGAAGCTTTCTTT
TRBV9	TRBJ1-2	.	TRBD1	CASSEGQGGPYGYTF	TGTGCCAGCAGCGAGGGACAGGGGGGGCCATATGGCTACACCTTC
TRBV2	TRBJ1-2	.	TRBD1	CASSGGQTGMRYYGYTF	TGTGCCAGCAGTGGGGGCCAGACAGGGATGCGTTACTATGGCTACACCTTC
TRBV28	TRBJ1-3	.	TRBD1	CASSDRERSGNTIYF	TGTGCCAGCAGCGACAGGGAACGCTCTGGAAACACCATATATTTT